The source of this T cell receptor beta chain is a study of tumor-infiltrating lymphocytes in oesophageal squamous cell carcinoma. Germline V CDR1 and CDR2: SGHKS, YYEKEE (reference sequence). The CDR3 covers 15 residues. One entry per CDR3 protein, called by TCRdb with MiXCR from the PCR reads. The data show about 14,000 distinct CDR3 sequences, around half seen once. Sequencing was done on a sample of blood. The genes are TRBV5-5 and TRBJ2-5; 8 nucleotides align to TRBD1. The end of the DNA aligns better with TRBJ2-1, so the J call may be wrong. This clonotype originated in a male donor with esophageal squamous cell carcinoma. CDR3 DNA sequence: TGTGCCAGCAGCTTCCGGGACAGGTATAGAAATGAGCAGTTCTTC. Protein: CASSFRDRYRNEQFF.